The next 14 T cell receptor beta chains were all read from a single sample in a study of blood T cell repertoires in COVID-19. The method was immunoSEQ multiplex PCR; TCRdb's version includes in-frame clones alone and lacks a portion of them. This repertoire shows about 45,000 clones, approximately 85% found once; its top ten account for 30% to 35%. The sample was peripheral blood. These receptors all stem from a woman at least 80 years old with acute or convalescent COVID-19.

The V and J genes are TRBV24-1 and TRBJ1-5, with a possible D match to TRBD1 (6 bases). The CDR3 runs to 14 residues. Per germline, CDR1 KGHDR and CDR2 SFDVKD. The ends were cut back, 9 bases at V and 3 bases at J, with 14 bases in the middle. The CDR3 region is CATSDSGFNQPQHF. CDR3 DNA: TGTGCCACCTCGGACAGTGGATTCAATCAGCCCCAGCATTTT.

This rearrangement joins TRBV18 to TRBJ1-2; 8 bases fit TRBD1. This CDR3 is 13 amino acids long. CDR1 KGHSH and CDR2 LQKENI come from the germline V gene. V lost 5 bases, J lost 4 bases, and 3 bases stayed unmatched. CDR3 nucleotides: TGTGCCAGCTCAGACAGGGGAGCCTATGGCTACACCTTC. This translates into CASSDRGAYGYTF.

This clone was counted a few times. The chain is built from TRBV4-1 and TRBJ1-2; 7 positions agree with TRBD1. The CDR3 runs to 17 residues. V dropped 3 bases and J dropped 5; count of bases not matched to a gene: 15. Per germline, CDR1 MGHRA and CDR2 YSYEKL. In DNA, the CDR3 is TGCGCCAGCAGCCAGGGCCTTCGACAGGGCCCGGGGTATGGCTACACCTTC. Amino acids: CASSQGLRQGPGYGYTF.

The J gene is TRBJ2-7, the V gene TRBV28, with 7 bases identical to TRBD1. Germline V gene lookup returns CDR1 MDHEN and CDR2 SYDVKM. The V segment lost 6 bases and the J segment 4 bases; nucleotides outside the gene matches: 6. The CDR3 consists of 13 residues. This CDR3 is CASSGTDYYEQYF. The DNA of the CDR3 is TGTGCCAGCAGCGGGACAGACTATTACGAGCAGTACTTC. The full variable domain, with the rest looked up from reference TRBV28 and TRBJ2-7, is DVKVTQSSRYLVKRTGEKVFLECVQDMDHENMFWYRQDPGLGLRLIYFSYDVKMKEKGDIPEGYSVSREKKERFSLILESASTNQTSMYLCASSGTDYYEQYFGPGTRLTVT.

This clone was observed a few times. CDR3 amino acids: CASSVSQKNTEAFF. The CDR3 DNA is TGTGCCAGCAGTGTGTCACAGAAGAACACTGAAGCTTTCTTT. This rearrangement joins TRBV2 to TRBJ1-1, with no clear D. The CDR3 length is 14 residues. V was trimmed by 4 bases and J by 1 base, leaving 10 bases between them. Germline V lookup: CDR1 SNHLY, CDR2 FYNNEI.

CDR3 residues: CTSSQDLFMSGRAVEQFF. CDR3 in DNA: TGCACCAGCAGCCAAGACCTATTTATGAGCGGGAGGGCCGTTGAGCAGTTCTTC. V is TRBV1 and J is TRBJ2-1; the table's D call of TRBD2 was not tested on the DNA. TRBV1 is a recognized pseudogene. CDR3 length: 18 residues.

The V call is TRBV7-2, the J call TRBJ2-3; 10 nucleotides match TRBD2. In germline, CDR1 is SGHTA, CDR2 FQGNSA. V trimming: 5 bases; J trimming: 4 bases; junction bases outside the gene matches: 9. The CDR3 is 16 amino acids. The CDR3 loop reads CASSRAVGTSADTQYF. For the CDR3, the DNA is TGTGCCAGCAGCCGCGCGGTCGGGACTAGCGCAGATACGCAGTATTTT.

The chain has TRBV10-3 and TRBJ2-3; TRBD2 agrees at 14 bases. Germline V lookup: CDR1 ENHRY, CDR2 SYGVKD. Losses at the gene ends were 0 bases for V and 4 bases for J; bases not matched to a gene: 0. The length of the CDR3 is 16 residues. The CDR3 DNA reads TGTGCCATCAGTGAGTCGGGACTAGCGGGAGCAGATACGCAGTATTTT. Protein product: CAISESGLAGADTQYF.

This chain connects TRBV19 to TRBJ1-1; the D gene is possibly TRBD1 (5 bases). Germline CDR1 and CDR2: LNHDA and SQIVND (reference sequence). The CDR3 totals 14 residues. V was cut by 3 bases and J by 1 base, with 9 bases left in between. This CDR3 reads CASSIMGGNTEAFF. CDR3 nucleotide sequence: TGTGCCAGTAGTATCATGGGGGGGAACACTGAAGCTTTCTTT.

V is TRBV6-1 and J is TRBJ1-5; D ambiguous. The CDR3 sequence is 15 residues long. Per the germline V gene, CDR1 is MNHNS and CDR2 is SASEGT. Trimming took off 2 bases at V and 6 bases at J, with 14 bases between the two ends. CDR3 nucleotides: TGTGCCAGCAGTGAACTAGGTCTGAGTCTTCAGCCCCAGCATTTT. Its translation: CASSELGLSLQPQHF.

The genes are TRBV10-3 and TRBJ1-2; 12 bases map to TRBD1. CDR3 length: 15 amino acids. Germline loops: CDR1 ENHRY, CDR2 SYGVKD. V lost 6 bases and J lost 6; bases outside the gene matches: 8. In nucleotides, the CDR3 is TGTGCCATCAGGGGACAGGGGGCATCGAGGGATGGCTACACCTTC. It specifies CAIRGQGASRDGYTF.

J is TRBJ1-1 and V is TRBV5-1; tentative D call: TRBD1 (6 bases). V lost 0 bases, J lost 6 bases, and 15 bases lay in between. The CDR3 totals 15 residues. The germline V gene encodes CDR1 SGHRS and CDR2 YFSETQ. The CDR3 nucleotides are TGCGCCAGCAGCTTGGAGGCAGGGGCAGGTGCTGAAGCTTTCTTT. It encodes CASSLEAGAGAEAFF.

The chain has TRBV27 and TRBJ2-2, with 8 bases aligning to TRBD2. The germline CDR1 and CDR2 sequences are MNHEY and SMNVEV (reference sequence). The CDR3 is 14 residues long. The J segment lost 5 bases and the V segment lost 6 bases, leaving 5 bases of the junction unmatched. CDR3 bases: TGTGCCAGCAGGGGTAGCGGGACAACCGGGGAGCTGTTTTTT. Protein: CASRGSGTTGELFF.

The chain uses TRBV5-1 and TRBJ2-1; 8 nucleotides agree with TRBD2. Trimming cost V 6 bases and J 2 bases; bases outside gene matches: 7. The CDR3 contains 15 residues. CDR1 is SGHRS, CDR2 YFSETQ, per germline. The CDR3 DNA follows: TGCGCCAGCACTCGGGAGGGGACGACCTACAATGAGCAGTTCTTC. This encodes CASTREGTTYNEQFF.